The next 16 T cell receptor beta chains were all read from a single sample in a study of shared clonotypes between healthy human individuals. Sequenced by immunoSEQ multiplex PCR; TCRdb stores in-frame clones only, minus some. The sample includes 1.5 million to 2.5 million clones, just under 95% of them seen just once. CD45RO negativity and positive selection for CCR7 defined naive CD8 cells, a population that excluded terminally differentiated effector memory CD45RA+ cells. The material sequenced was naive CD8+ T cells sorted from blood. The receptors were gathered from a young man in good health.

Points on this clone: The same CDR3 arises from other DNA sequences in this sample as well. The chain recombines TRBV4-1 with TRBJ1-1; the D is unclear. The germline V and J ends were trimmed by 1 base and 1 base, with 4 bases remaining between them. Germline values: CDR1 MGHRA, CDR2 YSYEKL. The CDR3 has 13 residues. The CDR3: CASSQAWNTEAFF. DNA for the CDR3: TGCGCCAGCAGCCAAGCTTGGAACACTGAAGCTTTCTTT.

Regarding this clone: This sample includes further DNA sequences coding for the same CDR3. The V and J genes are TRBV5-6 and TRBJ2-5; perhaps D is TRBD1 or TRBD2 (5 bases each). V was pared by 0 bases and J by 4 bases, with 7 bases between. The CDR3 has 13 residues. Looked up from germline, CDR1 is SGHDT and CDR2 is YYEEEE. The CDR3 sequence: CASSLGGVETQYF. The CDR3 DNA is TGTGCCAGCAGCTTGGGAGGGGTAGAGACCCAGTACTTC.

The V and J genes are TRBV19 and TRBJ1-6, with a possible D match to TRBD1 (6 bases). The CDR3 has 15 amino acids. CDR1 is LNHDA and CDR2 is SQIVND in the germline V gene (reference sequence). Trimming cost V 11 bases and J 0 bases, with 14 bases left between them. The CDR3 loop reads CASRTARSYNSPLHF. CDR3 sequence (DNA): TGTGCCTCGAGGACAGCCCGCTCCTATAATTCACCCCTCCACTTT.

This sequence joins TRBV7-9 and TRBJ2-1, with D perhaps matching TRBD2 (6 bases). Germline CDR1 SEHNR, CDR2 FQNEAQ (reference sequence). Between the trimmed V and J ends, which lost 3 bases and 2 bases, there was a span of 11 bases. The CDR3 length is 15 residues. CDR3 nucleotide sequence: TGTGCCAGCAGCTTTAAGTCTAGCGCCTACAATGAGCAGTTCTTC. Protein: CASSFKSSAYNEQFF.

This chain joins TRBV10-1 and TRBJ2-3; D is unclear. V lost 5 bases and J lost 3, with 9 bases in between. This CDR3 comprises 13 residues. Germline-derived CDR1 and CDR2 are WNHNN and SYGVQD (reference sequence). The CDR3 loop is CASSPQMTDTQYF. In nucleotides, the CDR3 is TGCGCCAGCAGTCCCCAAATGACAGATACGCAGTATTTT.

Points on this clone: Other DNA sequences from this sample encode an identical CDR3 as well. The chain is built from TRBV15 and TRBJ2-7; no clear D gene. This CDR3 has 12 amino acids. Germline V gene sequence: CDR1 LNHNV, CDR2 YYDKDF (reference sequence). Trimming cost V 0 bases and J 3 bases, with 3 bases left between them. CDR3 sequence reads: CATSREGYEQYF. The CDR3 coding sequence is TGTGCCACCAGCAGAGAGGGCTACGAGCAGTACTTC.

This chain connects TRBV27 to TRBJ1-3; 9 bases are a match to TRBD1. The ends lost 3 bases at V and 5 bases at J; junction bases unmatched: 2. Per the germline V gene, CDR1 is MNHEY and CDR2 is SMNVEV (reference sequence). This CDR3 spans 14 amino acids. DNA of the CDR3: TGTGCCAGCAGTTTGACAGGGGGGCGAAACACCATATATTTT. Translating gives CASSLTGGRNTIYF.

Points on this clone: This sample includes further DNA sequences coding for the same CDR3. This rearrangement joins TRBV27 to TRBJ1-1; a possible D gene is TRBD1 (6 bases). Trimming removed 5 bases at V and 5 bases at J, with 9 bases between. CDR1 is MNHEY and CDR2 is SMNVEV in the germline V gene (reference sequence). The CDR3 totals 12 residues. CDR3 sequence: CASSQGGTEAFF. DNA of the CDR3: TGTGCCAGCAGTCAAGGGGGTACTGAAGCTTTCTTT.

On this clone itself: This sample also contains other DNA sequences that code for the same CDR3. V gene TRBV4-1 combines with J gene TRBJ1-2, with D unclear. CDR1 is MGHRA and CDR2 is YSYEKL in the germline V gene. The CDR3 is 14 amino acids. V was shortened by 0 bases and J by 2 bases, with 7 bases between the two germline ends. Here the CDR3 reads CASSQEGTNYGYTF. The DNA of the CDR3 is TGCGCCAGCAGCCAAGAAGGCACCAACTATGGCTACACCTTC.

This clone came up once. The chain has TRBV7-9 and TRBJ2-1; D is ambiguous. Germline V lookup: CDR1 SEHNR, CDR2 FQNEAQ (reference sequence). The CDR3 runs to 13 residues. The V and J ends lost 5 bases and 5 bases respectively, with 10 bases between them. The CDR3 DNA is TGTGCCAGCAGCCCCCCCTTTAACAATGAGCAGTTCTTC. Its translation: CASSPPFNNEQFF.

This chain uses TRBV2 with TRBJ2-7; 8 bases agree with TRBD1. Germline V gene data show CDR1 as SNHLY and CDR2 as FYNNEI. V dropped 4 bases and J dropped 4; count of bases not matched to a gene: 6. There are 14 residues in the CDR3. The CDR3 region is CASSGPDREYEQYF. The CDR3 DNA sequence: TGTGCCAGCAGTGGTCCGGACAGGGAGTACGAGCAGTACTTC.

CDR3 in DNA: TGTGCCAGCAGTAAGGACTATAATTCACCCCTCCACTTT. Translation: CASSKDYNSPLHF. The chain links TRBV4-2 to TRBJ1-6; D is uncertain. The V and J ends lost 6 bases and 3 bases respectively, with 6 bases between them. The CDR3 length is 13 residues. Germline V gives CDR1 LGHNA, CDR2 YNFKEQ.

V and J are TRBV10-3 and TRBJ1-1; perhaps TRBD1 as D (5 bases). Trimming pared 4 bases from V and 0 bases from J, leaving 18 bases between. The CDR3 length is 17 residues. The germline CDR1 and CDR2 sequences are ENHRY and SYGVKD. The CDR3 DNA reads TGTGCCATCAGTGGCCGGGACCTACTACCCCTGAACACTGAAGCTTTCTTT. Translating it yields CAISGRDLLPLNTEAFF.

V is TRBV7-9 and J is TRBJ2-3; D is uncertain. Germline loops: CDR1 SEHNR, CDR2 FQNEAQ (reference sequence). CDR3 length: 15 amino acids. The germline V and J ends were trimmed by 5 bases and 1 base, with 13 bases remaining between them. Written as DNA, the CDR3 is TGTGCCAGCAGCCCTGAAACTATAGGCACAGATACGCAGTATTTT. This gives the protein CASSPETIGTDTQYF. The full variable domain, completed using reference TRBV7-9 and TRBJ2-3, is DTGVSQNPRHKITKRGQNVTFRCDPISEHNRLYWYRQTLGQGPEFLTYFQNEAQLEKSRLLSDRFSAERPKGSFSTLEIQRTEQGDSAMYLCASSPETIGTDTQYFGPGTRLTVL.

The V gene is TRBV6-5, the J gene TRBJ2-1, with no clear D. The CDR3 spans 12 residues. Per the germline V gene, CDR1 is MNHEY and CDR2 is SVGAGI. V shed 4 bases and J shed 15 bases, with 16 bases lying between them. DNA for the CDR3: TGTGCCAGCAGTTTTTCCGGAATGGGGTTGTTCTTC. Residues: CASSFSGMGLFF.

V gene TRBV9 combines with J gene TRBJ2-2; a weak D match, TRBD1 (5 bases). The CDR3 covers 17 residues. Trimming removed 0 bases from V and 1 base from J, with 13 bases in between. Per the germline V gene, CDR1 is SGDLS and CDR2 is YYNGEE. CDR3 in amino acids: CASSVEGQGWNTGELFF. Here the CDR3 DNA reads TGTGCCAGCAGCGTAGAGGGGCAGGGTTGGAACACCGGGGAGCTGTTTTTT.